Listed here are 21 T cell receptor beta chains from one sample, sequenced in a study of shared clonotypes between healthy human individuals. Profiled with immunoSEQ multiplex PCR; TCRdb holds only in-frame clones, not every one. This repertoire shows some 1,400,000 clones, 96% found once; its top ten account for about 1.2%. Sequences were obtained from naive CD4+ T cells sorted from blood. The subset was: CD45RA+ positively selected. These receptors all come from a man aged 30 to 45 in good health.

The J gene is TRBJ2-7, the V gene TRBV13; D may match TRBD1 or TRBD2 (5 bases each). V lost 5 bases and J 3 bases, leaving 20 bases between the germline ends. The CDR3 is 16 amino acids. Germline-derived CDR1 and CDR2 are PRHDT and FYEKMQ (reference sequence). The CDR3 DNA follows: TGTGCCAGCAGCCCCGCCAGAGGATTGGGGGTCTACGAGCAGTACTTC. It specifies CASSPARGLGVYEQYF.

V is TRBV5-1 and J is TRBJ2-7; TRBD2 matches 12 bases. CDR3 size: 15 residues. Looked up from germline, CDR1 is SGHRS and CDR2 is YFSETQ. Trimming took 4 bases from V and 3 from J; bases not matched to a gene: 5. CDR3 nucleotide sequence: TGCGCCAGCAGCCGCGCACTAGCGGGAGGCTACGAGCAGTACTTC. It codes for CASSRALAGGYEQYF.

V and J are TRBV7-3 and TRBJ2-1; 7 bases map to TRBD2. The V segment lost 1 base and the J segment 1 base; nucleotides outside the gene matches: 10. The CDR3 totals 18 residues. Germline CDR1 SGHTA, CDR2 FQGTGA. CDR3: CASSLNGRRGESYNEQFF. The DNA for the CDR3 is TGTGCCAGCAGCTTAAACGGGAGGAGAGGGGAATCCTACAATGAGCAGTTCTTC.

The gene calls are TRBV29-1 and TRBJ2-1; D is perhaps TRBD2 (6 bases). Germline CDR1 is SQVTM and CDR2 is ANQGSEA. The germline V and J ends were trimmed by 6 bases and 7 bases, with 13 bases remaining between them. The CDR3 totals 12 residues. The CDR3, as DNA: TGCAGCGTCCTCGGGAGACGGAATGAGCAGTTCTTC. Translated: CSVLGRRNEQFF.

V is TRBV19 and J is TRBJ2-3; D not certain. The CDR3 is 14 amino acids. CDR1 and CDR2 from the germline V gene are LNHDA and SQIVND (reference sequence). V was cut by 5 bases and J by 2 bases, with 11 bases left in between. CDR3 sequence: CASSSRVPTDTQYF. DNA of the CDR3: TGTGCCAGTAGTTCCCGGGTCCCCACAGATACGCAGTATTTT. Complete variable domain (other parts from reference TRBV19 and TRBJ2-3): DGGITQSPKYLFRKEGQNVTLSCEQNLNHDAMYWYRQDPGQGLRLIYYSQIVNDFQKGDIAEGYSVSREKKESFPLTVTSAQKNPTAFYLCASSSRVPTDTQYFGPGTRLTVL.

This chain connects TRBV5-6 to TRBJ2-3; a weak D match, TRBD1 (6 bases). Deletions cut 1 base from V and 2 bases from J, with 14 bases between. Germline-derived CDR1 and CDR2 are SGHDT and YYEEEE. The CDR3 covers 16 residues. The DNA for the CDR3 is TGTGCCAGCAGCTTGAAGACCCGACAGGACACAGATACGCAGTATTTT. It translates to CASSLKTRQDTDTQYF.

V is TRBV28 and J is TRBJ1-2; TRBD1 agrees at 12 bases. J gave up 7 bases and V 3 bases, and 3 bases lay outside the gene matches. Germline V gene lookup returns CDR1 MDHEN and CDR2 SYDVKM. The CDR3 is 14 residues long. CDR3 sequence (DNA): TGTGCCAGCAGTTTGGGACAGGGGGCGACTGGCTACACCTTC. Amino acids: CASSLGQGATGYTF.

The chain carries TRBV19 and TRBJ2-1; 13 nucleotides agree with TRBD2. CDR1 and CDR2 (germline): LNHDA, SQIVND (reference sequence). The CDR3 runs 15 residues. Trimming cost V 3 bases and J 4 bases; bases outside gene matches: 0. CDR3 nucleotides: TGTGCCAGTAGTATGGGACTAGCGGGATACAATGAGCAGTTCTTC. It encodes CASSMGLAGYNEQFF. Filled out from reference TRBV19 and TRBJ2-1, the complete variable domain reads DGGITQSPKYLFRKEGQNVTLSCEQNLNHDAMYWYRQDPGQGLRLIYYSQIVNDFQKGDIAEGYSVSREKKESFPLTVTSAQKNPTAFYLCASSMGLAGYNEQFFGPGTRLTVL.

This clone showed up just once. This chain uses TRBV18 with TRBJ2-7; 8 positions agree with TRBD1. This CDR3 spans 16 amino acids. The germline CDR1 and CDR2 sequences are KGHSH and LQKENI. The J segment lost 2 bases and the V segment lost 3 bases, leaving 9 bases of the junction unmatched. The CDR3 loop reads CASSPGSSGGPYEQYF. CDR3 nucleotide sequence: TGTGCCAGCTCACCGGGGTCCTCAGGGGGCCCCTACGAGCAGTACTTC.

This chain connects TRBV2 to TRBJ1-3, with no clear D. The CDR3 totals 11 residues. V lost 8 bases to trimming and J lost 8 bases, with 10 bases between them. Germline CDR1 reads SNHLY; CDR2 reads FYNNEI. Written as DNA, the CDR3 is TGTGCCAGCGGTCCCTGGGACACCATATATTTT. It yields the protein CASGPWDTIYF.

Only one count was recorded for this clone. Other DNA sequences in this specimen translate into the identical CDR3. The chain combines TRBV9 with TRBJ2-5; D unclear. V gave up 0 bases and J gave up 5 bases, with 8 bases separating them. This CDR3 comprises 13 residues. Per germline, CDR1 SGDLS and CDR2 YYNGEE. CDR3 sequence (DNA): TGTGCCAGCAGCGTAGGTTCTGAGGAGACCCAGTACTTC. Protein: CASSVGSEETQYF.

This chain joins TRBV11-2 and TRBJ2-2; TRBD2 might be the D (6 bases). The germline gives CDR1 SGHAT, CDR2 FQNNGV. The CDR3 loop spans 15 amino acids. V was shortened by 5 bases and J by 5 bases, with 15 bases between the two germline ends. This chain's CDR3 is CASSGGSRPTGELFF. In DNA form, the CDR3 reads TGTGCCAGCAGCGGGGGGTCCCGTCCAACCGGGGAGCTGTTTTTT.

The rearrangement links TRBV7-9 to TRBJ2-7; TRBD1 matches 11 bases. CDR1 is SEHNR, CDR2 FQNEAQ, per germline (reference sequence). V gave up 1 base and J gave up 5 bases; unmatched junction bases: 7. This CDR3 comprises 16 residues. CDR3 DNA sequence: TGTGCCAGCAGCTTAGGGACAGGGGGCGAAAGAGACGAGCAGTACTTC. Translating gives CASSLGTGGERDEQYF.

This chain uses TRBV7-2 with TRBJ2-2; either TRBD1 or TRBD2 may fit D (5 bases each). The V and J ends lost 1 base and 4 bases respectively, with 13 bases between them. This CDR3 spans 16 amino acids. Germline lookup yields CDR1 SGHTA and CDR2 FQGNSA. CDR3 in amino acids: CASSLVSGTGTGELFF. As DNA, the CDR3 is TGTGCCAGCAGCTTAGTATCGGGGACGGGCACCGGGGAGCTGTTTTTT.

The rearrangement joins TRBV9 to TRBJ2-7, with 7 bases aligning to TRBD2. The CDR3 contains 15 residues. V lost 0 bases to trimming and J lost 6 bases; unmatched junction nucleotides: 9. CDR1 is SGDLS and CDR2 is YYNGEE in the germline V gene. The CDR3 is CASSVVWREYGEQYF. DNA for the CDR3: TGTGCCAGCAGCGTAGTTTGGCGGGAGTACGGCGAGCAGTACTTC.

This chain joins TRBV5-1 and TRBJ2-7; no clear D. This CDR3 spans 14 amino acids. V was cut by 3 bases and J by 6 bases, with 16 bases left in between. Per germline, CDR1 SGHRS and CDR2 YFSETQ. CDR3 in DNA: TGCGCCAGCAGCTCCTTGGCCGTGCGTGGCGAGCAGTACTTC. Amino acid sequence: CASSSLAVRGEQYF.

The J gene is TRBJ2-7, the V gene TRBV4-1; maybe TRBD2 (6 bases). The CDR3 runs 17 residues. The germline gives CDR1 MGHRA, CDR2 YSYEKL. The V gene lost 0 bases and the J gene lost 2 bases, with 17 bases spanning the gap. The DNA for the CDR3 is TGCGCCAGCAGCCAAGATTTTCTCAGCGGGCAGGCCTACGAGCAGTACTTC. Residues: CASSQDFLSGQAYEQYF.

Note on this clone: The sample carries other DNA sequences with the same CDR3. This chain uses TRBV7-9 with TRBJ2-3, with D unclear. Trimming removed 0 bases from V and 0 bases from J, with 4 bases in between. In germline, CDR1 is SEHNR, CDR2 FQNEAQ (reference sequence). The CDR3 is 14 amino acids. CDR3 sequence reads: CASSLAGSTDTQYF. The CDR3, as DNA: TGTGCCAGCAGCTTAGCGGGCAGCACAGATACGCAGTATTTT.

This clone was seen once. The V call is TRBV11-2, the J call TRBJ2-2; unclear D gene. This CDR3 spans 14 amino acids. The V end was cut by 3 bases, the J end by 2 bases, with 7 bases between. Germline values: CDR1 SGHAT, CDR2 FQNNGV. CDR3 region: CASSFGDNTGELFF. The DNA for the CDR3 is TGTGCCAGCAGCTTTGGGGATAACACCGGGGAGCTGTTTTTT.

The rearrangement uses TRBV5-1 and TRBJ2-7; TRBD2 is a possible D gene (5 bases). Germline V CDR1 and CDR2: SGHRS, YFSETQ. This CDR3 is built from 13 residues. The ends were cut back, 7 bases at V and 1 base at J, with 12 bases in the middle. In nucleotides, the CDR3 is TGCGCCAGCGCGGGTCTGGGTTCCTACGAGCAGTACTTC. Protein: CASAGLGSYEQYF.

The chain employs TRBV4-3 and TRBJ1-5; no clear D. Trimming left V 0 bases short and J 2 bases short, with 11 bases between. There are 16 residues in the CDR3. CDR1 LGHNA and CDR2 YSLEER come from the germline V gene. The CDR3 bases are TGCGCCAGCAGCCAAGATCTGCGGTTGGGCAATCAGCCCCAGCATTTT. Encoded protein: CASSQDLRLGNQPQHF.